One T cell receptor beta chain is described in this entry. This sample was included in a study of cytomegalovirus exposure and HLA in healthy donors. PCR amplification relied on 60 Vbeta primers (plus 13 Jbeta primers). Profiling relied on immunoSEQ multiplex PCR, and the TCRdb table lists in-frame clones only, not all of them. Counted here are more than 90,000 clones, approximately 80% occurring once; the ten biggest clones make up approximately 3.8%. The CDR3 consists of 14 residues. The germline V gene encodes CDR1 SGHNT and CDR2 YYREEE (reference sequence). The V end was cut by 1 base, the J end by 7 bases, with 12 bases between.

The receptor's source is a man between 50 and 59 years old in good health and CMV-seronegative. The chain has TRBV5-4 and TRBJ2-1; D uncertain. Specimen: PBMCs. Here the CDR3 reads CASSLFAVPNEQFF. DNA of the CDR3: TGTGCCAGCAGCTTGTTCGCAGTACCTAATGAGCAGTTCTTC.